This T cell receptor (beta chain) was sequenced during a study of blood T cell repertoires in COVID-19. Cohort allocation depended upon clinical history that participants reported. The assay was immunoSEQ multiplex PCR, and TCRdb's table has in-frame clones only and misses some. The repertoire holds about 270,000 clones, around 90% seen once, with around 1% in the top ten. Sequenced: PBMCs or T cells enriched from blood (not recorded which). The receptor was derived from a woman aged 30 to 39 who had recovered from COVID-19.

The CDR3 DNA follows: TGTGCCAGCAGCGGAGGGGGGGCGCGAGGCTACACCTTC. Amino acids: CASSGGGARGYTF. The rearrangement joins TRBV7-9 to TRBJ1-2, with a possible D match to TRBD1 (6 bases). The V and J ends lost 5 bases and 8 bases respectively, with 15 bases between them. CDR3 length equals 13 residues. Germline V CDR1 and CDR2: SEHNR, FQNEAQ (reference sequence).